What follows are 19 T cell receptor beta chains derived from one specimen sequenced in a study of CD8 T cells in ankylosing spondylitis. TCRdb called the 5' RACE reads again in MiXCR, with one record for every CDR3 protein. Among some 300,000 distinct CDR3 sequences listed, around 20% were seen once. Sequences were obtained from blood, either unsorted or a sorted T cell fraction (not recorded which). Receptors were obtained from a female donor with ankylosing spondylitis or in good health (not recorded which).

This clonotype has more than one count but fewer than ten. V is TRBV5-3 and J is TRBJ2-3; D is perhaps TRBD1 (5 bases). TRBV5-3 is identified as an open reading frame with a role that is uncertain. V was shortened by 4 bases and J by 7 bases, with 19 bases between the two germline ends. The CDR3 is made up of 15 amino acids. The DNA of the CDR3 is TGTGCCAGAAGCAAACGCCCCGAGACAGTCAATACGCAGTATTTT. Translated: CARSKRPETVNTQYF.

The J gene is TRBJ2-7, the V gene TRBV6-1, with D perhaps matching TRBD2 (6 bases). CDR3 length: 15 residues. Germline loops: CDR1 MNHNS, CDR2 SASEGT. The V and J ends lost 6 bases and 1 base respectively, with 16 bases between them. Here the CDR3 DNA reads TGTGCCAGCAGCGCTCTAGCCGGAGGGTCCTACGAGCAGTACTTC. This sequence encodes CASSALAGGSYEQYF.

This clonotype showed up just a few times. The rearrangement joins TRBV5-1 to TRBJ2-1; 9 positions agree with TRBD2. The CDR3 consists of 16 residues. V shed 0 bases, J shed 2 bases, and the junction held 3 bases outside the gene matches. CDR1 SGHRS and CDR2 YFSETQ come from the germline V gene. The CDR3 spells CASSLVTSGTYNEQFF. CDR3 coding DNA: TGCGCCAGCAGCTTGGTGACTAGCGGCACCTACAATGAGCAGTTCTTC. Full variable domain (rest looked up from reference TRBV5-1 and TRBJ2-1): KAGVTQTPRYLIKTRGQQVTLSCSPISGHRSVSWYQQTPGQGLQFLFEYFSETQRNKGNFPGRFSGRQFSNSRSEMNVSTLELGDSALYLCASSLVTSGTYNEQFFGPGTRLTVL.

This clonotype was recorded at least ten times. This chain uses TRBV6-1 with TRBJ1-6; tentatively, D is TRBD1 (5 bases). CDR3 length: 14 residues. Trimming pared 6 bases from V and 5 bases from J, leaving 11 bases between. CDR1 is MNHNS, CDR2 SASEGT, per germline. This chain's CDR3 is CASRGEGDNSPLHF. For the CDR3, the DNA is TGTGCCAGCAGGGGAGAAGGGGATAATTCACCCCTCCACTTT.

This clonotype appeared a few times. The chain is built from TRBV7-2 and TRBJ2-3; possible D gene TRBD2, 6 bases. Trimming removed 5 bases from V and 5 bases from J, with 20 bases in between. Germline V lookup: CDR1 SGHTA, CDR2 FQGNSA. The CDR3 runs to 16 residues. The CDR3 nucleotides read TGTGCCAGCAGCCCGTCACTCAAACGGCGGGGAGATACGCAGTATTTT. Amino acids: CASSPSLKRRGDTQYF. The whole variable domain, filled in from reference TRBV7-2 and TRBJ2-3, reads GAGVSQSPSNKVTEKGKDVELRCDPISGHTALYWYRQSLGQGLEFLIYFQGNSAPDKSGLPSDRFSAERTGGSVSTLTIQRTQQEDSAVYLCASSPSLKRRGDTQYFGPGTRLTVL.

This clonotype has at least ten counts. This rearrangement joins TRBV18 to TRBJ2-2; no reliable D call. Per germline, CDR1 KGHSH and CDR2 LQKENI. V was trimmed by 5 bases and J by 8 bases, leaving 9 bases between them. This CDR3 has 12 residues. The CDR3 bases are TGTGCCAGCTCAATACGCACGGGGGAGCTGTTTTTT. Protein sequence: CASSIRTGELFF.

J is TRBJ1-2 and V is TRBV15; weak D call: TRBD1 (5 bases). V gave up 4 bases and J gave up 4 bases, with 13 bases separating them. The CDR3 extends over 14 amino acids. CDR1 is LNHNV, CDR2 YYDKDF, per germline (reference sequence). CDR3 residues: CATSTGDSFYGYTF. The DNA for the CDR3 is TGTGCCACCAGCACAGGAGACAGCTTCTATGGCTACACCTTC.

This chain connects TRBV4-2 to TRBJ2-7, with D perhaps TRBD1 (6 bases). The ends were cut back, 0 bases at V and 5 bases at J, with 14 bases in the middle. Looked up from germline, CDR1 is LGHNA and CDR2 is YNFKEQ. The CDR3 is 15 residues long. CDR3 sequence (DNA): TGTGCCAGCAGCCAAGATCAGGGGACCTCGGACGAGCAGTACTTC. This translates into CASSQDQGTSDEQYF.

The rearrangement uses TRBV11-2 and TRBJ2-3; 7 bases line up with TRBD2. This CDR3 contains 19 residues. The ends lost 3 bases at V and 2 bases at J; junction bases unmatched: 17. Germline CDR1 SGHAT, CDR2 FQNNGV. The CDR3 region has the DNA TGTGCCAGCAGCTTTATACGTGGTTTCGGCGGGAGTTACACAGATACGCAGTATTTT. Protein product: CASSFIRGFGGSYTDTQYF.

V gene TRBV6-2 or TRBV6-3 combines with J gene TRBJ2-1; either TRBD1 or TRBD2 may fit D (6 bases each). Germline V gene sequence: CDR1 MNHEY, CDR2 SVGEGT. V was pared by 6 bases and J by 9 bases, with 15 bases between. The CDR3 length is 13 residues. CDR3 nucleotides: TGTGCCAGCAGACTCGGGGGCAGAGGTGAGCAGTTCTTC. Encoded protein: CASRLGGRGEQFF.

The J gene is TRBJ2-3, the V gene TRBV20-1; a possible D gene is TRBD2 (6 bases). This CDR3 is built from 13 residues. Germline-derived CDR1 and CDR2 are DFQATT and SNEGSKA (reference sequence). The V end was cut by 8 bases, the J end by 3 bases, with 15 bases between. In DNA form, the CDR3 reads TGCAGTCCGAATGGAGGGTTGACAGATACGCAGTATTTT. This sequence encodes CSPNGGLTDTQYF.

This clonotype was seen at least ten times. CDR3 in amino acids: CASRSTSGRLYEQFF. CDR3 DNA: TGTGCCAGCAGATCTACTAGCGGGAGGTTATATGAGCAGTTCTTC. This chain joins TRBV12-3 or TRBV12-4 and TRBJ2-1, with 12 bases that match TRBD2. J lost 8 bases, V lost 6 bases, and 8 bases had no gene match. The CDR3 contains 15 residues.

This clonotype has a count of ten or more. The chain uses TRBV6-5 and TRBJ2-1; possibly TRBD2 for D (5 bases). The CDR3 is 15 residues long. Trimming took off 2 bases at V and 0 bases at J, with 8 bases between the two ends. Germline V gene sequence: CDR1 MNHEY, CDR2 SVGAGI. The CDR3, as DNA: TGTGCCAGCAGTTACGAGGGAAGCTCCTACAATGAGCAGTTCTTC. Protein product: CASSYEGSSYNEQFF.

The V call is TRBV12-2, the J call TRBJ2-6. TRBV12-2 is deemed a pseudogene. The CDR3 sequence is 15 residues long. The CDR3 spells CASRLDGAGANVLTF. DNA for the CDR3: TGTGCAAGTCGCTTAGATGGAGCTGGGGCCAACGTCCTGACTTTC.

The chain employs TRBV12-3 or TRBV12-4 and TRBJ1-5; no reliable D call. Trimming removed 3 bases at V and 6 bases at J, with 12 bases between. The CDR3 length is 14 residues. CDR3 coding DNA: TGTGCCAGCAGTTTCAGGTCATCCGGTCAGCCCCAGCATTTT. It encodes CASSFRSSGQPQHF.

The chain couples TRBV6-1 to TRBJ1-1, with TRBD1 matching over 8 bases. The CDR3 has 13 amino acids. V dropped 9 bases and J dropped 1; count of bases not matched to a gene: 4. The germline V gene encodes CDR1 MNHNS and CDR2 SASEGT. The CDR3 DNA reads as TGTGCCAGTTACAGGGGGAGGAACACTGAAGCTTTCTTT. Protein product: CASYRGRNTEAFF.

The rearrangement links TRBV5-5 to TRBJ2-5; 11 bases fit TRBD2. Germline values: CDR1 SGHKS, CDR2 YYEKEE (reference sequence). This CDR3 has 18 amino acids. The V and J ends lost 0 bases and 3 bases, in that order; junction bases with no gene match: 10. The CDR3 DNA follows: TGTGCCAGCAGCTTGGGGACTAGCGGGCGCCAAACTAAAGAGACCCAGTACTTC. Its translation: CASSLGTSGRQTKETQYF.

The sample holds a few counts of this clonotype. DNA of the CDR3: TGCAGTGCTAGTGGCGGCGGGAGCAATCAGCCCCAGCATTTT. Its translation is CSASGGGSNQPQHF. The chain combines TRBV20-1 with TRBJ1-5, with D hard to call. The CDR3 is 14 residues long. The germline V gene has CDR1 DFQATT and CDR2 SNEGSKA (reference sequence). V dropped 3 bases and J dropped 1 base, with 10 bases sitting between them.

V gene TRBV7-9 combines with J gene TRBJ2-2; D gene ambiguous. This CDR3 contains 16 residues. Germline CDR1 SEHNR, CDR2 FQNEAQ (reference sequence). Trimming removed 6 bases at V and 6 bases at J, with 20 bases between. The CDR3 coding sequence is TGTGCCAGCAGACCCCCGCGAGGTCCTCGGGCCGGGGAGCTGTTTTTT. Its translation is CASRPPRGPRAGELFF.